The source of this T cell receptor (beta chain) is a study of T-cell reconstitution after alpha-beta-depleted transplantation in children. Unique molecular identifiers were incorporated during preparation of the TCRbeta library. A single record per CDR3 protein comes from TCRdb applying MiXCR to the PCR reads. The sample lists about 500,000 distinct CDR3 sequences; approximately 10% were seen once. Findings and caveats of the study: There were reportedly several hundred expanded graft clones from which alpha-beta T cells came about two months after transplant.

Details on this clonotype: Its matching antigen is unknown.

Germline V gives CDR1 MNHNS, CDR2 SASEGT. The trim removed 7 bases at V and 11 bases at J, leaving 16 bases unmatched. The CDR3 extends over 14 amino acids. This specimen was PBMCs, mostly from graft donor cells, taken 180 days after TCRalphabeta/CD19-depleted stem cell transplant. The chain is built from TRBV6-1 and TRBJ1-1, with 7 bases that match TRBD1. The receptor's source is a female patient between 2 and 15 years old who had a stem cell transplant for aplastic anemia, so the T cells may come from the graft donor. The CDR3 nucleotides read TGTGCCAGCACCAGGGACAGCCCCCCGGTAGAGGCTTTCTTT. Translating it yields CASTRDSPPVEAFF.